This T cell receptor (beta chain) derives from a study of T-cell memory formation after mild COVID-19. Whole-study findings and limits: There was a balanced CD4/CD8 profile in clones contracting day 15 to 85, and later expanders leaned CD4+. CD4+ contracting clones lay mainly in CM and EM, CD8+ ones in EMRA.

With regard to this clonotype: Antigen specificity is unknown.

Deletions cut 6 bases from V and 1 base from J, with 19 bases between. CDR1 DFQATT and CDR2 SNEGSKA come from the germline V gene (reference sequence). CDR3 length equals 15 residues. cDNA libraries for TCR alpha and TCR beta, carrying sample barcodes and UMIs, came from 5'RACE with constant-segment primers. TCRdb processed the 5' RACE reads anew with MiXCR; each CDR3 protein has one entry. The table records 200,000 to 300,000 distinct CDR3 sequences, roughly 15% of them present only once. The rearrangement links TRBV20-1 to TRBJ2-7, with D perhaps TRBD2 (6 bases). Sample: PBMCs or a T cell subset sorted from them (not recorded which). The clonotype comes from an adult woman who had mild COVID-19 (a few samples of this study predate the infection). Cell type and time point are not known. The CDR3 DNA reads TGCAGTGCCAATCCGGCGGGAACGCCATCCTACGAGCAGTACTTC. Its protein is CSANPAGTPSYEQYF.